Sequencing of this T cell receptor beta chain was carried out in a study of blood T cell repertoires in COVID-19. Study at large: Samples taken during acute and convalescent COVID-19 were collected in the United States, Italy and Spain.

Seattle's enrolled individuals joined amid active infection and were then monitored longitudinally. TCRdb's copy holds only in-frame clones and misses some; the assay was immunoSEQ multiplex PCR. The data hold around 180,000 clones, with 70% to 90% observed a single time. The sequencing input was peripheral blood. This receptor was identified in a man at least 80 years old with COVID-19, enrolled during active disease.

The CDR3 coding sequence is TGTGCCAGCAGCCAAGACATAAGCGGTGGCTACACCTTC. It is translated as CASSQDISGGYTF. This chain uses TRBV3-1 (or the pseudogene TRBV3-2) with TRBJ1-2, with D uncertain. The CDR3 is made up of 13 amino acids. Between the trimmed V and J ends, which lost 0 bases and 7 bases, there was a span of 9 bases. Germline V gives CDR1 LGHDT, CDR2 YNNKEL (reference sequence).